These 20 T cell receptor beta chains came from one sample sequenced in a study of T-cell memory formation after mild COVID-19. In TCRdb, the 5' RACE reads were re-called with MiXCR into one record per CDR3 protein. The profile shows under 200,000 distinct CDR3 sequences, roughly 31% of them singletons. Sample: PBMCs or a T cell subset sorted from them (not recorded which). These receptors originate from an adult woman who had mild COVID-19 (a few samples of this study predate the infection). Cell type and time point are not known.

J is TRBJ2-6 and V is TRBV5-6; D not resolved. In germline, CDR1 is SGHDT, CDR2 YYEEEE. The CDR3 runs 16 residues. Trimming cost V 0 bases and J 0 bases, with 7 bases left between them. CDR3 nucleotides: TGTGCCAGCAGCTTGGTAGCAATCTCTGGGGCCAACGTCCTGACTTTC. It translates to CASSLVAISGANVLTF.

This clonotype turned up a few times. The chain links TRBV12-3 or TRBV12-4 to TRBJ2-1; 8 bases are a match to TRBD2. The CDR3 length is 15 residues. The V gene end was trimmed by 3 bases and the J gene end by 6 bases; junction bases not matched to a gene: 7. CDR3 DNA sequence: TGTGCCAGCAGTTTCGCTAGCCGGGGGGGCAATGAGCAGTTCTTC. Translating gives CASSFASRGGNEQFF.

This clonotype is judged medium-sized. The gene calls are TRBV5-1 and TRBJ2-1; the match to TRBD2 covers 15 bases. The length of the CDR3 is 18 residues. CDR1 SGHRS and CDR2 YFSETQ come from the germline V gene. The ends lost 3 bases at V and 0 bases at J; junction bases unmatched: 4. The CDR3 nucleotides read TGCGCCAGCAGCTCCGGGACTAGCGGGAGGAGCTCCTACAATGAGCAGTTCTTC. The encoded protein is CASSSGTSGRSSYNEQFF.

This clonotype has only one observation. The genes are TRBV6-1 and TRBJ2-5; 8 bases match TRBD2. The length of the CDR3 is 14 residues. Germline CDR1 MNHNS, CDR2 SASEGT. Germline trimming cut 11 bases from V and 5 bases from J; bases unmatched to any gene: 13. CDR3 loop: CAGQAGDSWETQYF. Here the CDR3 DNA reads TGTGCCGGTCAAGCGGGGGACTCGTGGGAGACCCAGTACTTC.

The chain is built from TRBV30 and TRBJ2-1, with TRBD2 as a possible D gene (5 bases). The V end lost 2 bases, the J end lost 10 bases, and 9 bases lay between the germline ends. Germline loops: CDR1 GTSNPN, CDR2 SVGIG (reference sequence). The CDR3 contains 11 residues. The CDR3 loop is CAWSRLAEQFF. The DNA for the CDR3 is TGTGCCTGGAGTCGGCTAGCAGAGCAGTTCTTC.

The chain links TRBV5-3 to TRBJ2-6, with a weak D call TRBD2 (5 bases). TRBV5-3 qualifies as an ORF whose function is uncertain. The CDR3 length is 18 residues. Deletions cut 0 bases from V and 0 bases from J, with 13 bases between. As DNA, the CDR3 is TGTGCCAGAAGCTTGGTAGAGGGCAGTAGCTCTGGGGCCAACGTCCTGACTTTC. Encoded protein: CARSLVEGSSSGANVLTF.

The rearrangement joins TRBV7-3 to TRBJ2-1; the match to TRBD2 covers 8 bases. The CDR3 is 16 residues long. CDR1 SGHTA and CDR2 FQGTGA come from the germline V gene. V was pared by 5 bases and J by 0 bases, with 6 bases of the junction left unmatched. This CDR3 is CASSPGGESSYNEQFF. DNA of the CDR3: TGTGCCAGCAGCCCGGGGGGGGAAAGCTCCTACAATGAGCAGTTCTTC.

The J gene is TRBJ2-3, the V gene TRBV2; 7 positions agree with TRBD2. Trimming at V came to 5 bases and at J to 8 bases, leaving 7 bases not matched to a gene. The CDR3 contains 13 residues. Germline V gives CDR1 SNHLY, CDR2 FYNNEI. DNA for the CDR3: TGTGCCAGCAGTAGGGCCTCGGGGGGTACGCAGTATTTT. This sequence encodes CASSRASGGTQYF. The entire variable domain, with the rest obtained from reference TRBV2 and TRBJ2-3, is as follows: EPEVTQTPSHQVTQMGQEVILRCVPISNHLYFYWYRQILGQKVEFLVSFYNNEISEKSEIFDDQFSVERPDGSNFTLKIRSTKLEDSAMYFCASSRASGGTQYFGPGTRLTVL.

CDR3: CASSPRQGGNEQFF. CDR3 nucleotides: TGTGCCAGCAGTCCCCGACAGGGGGGCAATGAGCAGTTCTTC. This chain connects TRBV6-1 to TRBJ2-1; TRBD1 agrees at 9 bases. Germline lookup yields CDR1 MNHNS and CDR2 SASEGT. The CDR3 totals 14 residues. The J segment lost 6 bases and the V segment lost 5 bases, leaving 5 bases of the junction unmatched.

The chain combines TRBV27 with TRBJ2-7; D is possibly TRBD2 (5 bases). The CDR3 has 14 amino acids. CDR1 is MNHEY, CDR2 SMNVEV, per germline (reference sequence). Trimming stripped 6 bases from V and 2 bases from J, with 14 bases between. The CDR3 here is CASRRGPGPYEQYF. Written as DNA, the CDR3 is TGTGCCAGCAGGCGAGGGCCCGGCCCCTACGAGCAGTACTTC.

This clonotype was observed a handful of times. The chain is built from TRBV29-1 and TRBJ2-3; either TRBD1 or TRBD2 may fit D (5 bases each). This CDR3 is built from 11 residues. The V end lost 7 bases, the J end lost 12 bases, and 17 bases lay between the germline ends. CDR1 and CDR2 (germline): SQVTM, ANQGSEA. Here the CDR3 reads CSAVGDRPQYF. DNA for the CDR3: TGCAGCGCCGTTGGGGACCGTCCCCAGTATTTT.

This clonotype was observed a few times. The chain is built from TRBV3-1 and TRBJ2-7; D possibly corresponds to TRBD1 (5 bases). The CDR3 runs 14 residues. Germline CDR1 LGHDT, CDR2 YNNKEL (reference sequence). The V end lost 2 bases, the J end lost 9 bases, and 17 bases lay between the germline ends. The CDR3 DNA reads TGTGCCAGCAGCCAATTGGACATCTCTGGCGGGCAGTACTTC. The encoded protein is CASSQLDISGGQYF.

The J gene is TRBJ2-3, the V gene TRBV5-6; 9 bases fit TRBD2. Germline CDR1 reads SGHDT; CDR2 reads YYEEEE. The CDR3 contains 16 residues. Germline trimming cut 2 bases from V and 5 bases from J; bases unmatched to any gene: 9. The CDR3 DNA follows: TGTGCCAGCAGCTTTAGGCGGGAGGGCCCCGTAGATACGCAGTATTTT. It is translated as CASSFRREGPVDTQYF. The complete variable domain, with remaining parts taken from reference TRBV5-6 and TRBJ2-3, reads DAGVTQSPTHLIKTRGQQVTLRCSPKSGHDTVSWYQQALGQGPQFIFQYYEEEERQRGNFPDRFSGHQFPNYSSELNVNALLLGDSALYLCASSFRREGPVDTQYFGPGTRLTVL.

This clonotype was detected a few times. The chain recombines TRBV20-1 with TRBJ1-5; weak D call: TRBD1 (6 bases). The CDR3 has 13 amino acids. Per the germline V gene, CDR1 is DFQATT and CDR2 is SNEGSKA (reference sequence). V was clipped by 4 bases and J by 4 bases, with 11 bases between them. The CDR3 here is CSAKSTGNQPQHF. The CDR3, as DNA: TGCAGTGCTAAATCCACAGGGAATCAGCCCCAGCATTTT.

This clonotype has just a few counts. V usage is TRBV20-1 and J usage is TRBJ1-2; TRBD1 matches 9 bases. In germline, CDR1 is DFQATT, CDR2 SNEGSKA (reference sequence). The CDR3 runs 13 residues. V lost 6 bases and J lost 7; bases outside the gene matches: 9. The CDR3 region is CSAIRDRAAGYTF. In nucleotides, the CDR3 is TGCAGTGCCATCCGGGACAGGGCTGCTGGCTACACCTTC.

This clonotype was seen more than once but under ten times. V usage is TRBV12-3 or TRBV12-4 and J usage is TRBJ1-5, with 7 nucleotides matching TRBD1. The length of the CDR3 is 17 residues. Unmatched junction bases numbered 13, after V lost 6 bases and J lost 2 bases. The CDR3 region is CASSLPSGGRGNQPQHF. CDR3 in DNA: TGTGCCAGCAGCCTGCCTTCAGGGGGTCGAGGCAATCAGCCCCAGCATTTT.

This clonotype was observed a handful of times. The gene calls are TRBV24-1 and TRBJ2-3, with 7 positions matching TRBD1. This CDR3 has 17 amino acids. The V gene end was trimmed by 4 bases and the J gene end by 2 bases; junction bases not matched to a gene: 11. CDR1 is KGHDR and CDR2 is SFDVKD in the germline V gene. As DNA, the CDR3 is TGTGCCACCAGTGAACGGGGACAGAGGTGGGTCACAGATACGCAGTATTTT. As protein: CATSERGQRWVTDTQYF.

In its sample, this clonotype was seen a few times. The genes are TRBV24-1 and TRBJ1-5; weak D call: TRBD1 (5 bases). The CDR3 length is 17 residues. Trimming left V 3 bases short and J 0 bases short, with 14 bases between. Germline CDR1 KGHDR, CDR2 SFDVKD. The CDR3 loop reads CATSDTGAGYSNQPQHF. DNA of the CDR3: TGTGCCACCAGTGATACCGGGGCAGGATATAGCAATCAGCCCCAGCATTTT.

This clonotype was seen only a few times. The chain is built from TRBV5-1 and TRBJ1-1; D possibly corresponds to TRBD1 (6 bases). The CDR3 covers 16 residues. Germline lookup yields CDR1 SGHRS and CDR2 YFSETQ. V gave up 0 bases and J gave up 6 bases, with 18 bases separating them. The CDR3 sequence: CASSLAQGRQGSEAFF. CDR3 nucleotides: TGCGCCAGCAGCTTGGCCCAGGGGAGGCAAGGTTCTGAAGCTTTCTTT.

V gene TRBV11-1 combines with J gene TRBJ2-7; 7 positions agree with TRBD1. V was clipped by 7 bases and J by 2 bases; unmatched bases: 5. CDR3 length equals 13 residues. Germline V CDR1 and CDR2: SGHAT, FQDESV (reference sequence). The CDR3 DNA sequence: TGTGCCAGCAAACGACAGGGTCCCTACGAGCAGTACTTC. Protein product: CASKRQGPYEQYF.